This entry features one TCR beta chain sequence. This clone was seen only a few times. Its target antigen remains unknown. Qualities for individual bases were not recorded, and no much larger clone is one base off. This sample is part of a study of blood T cell repertoires in COVID-19 (dated by TCRdb to 2019 to 2021). The study in broad terms: Collaborator samples came from the United States, Italy and Spain and covered acute and convalescent phases of COVID-19. The samples were drawn from two sources: the first 160 participants of the ongoing ImmuneRACE study, and 1,000 to 1,500 subjects contributed by 6 global collaborators. Where available, HLA class I and class II types were taken from metadata supplied by the sample provider and were not determined by assay-based typing. The prospective study material was composed of cDNA or gDNA derived from T cells, B-cell-depleted T cells, or PBMCs. The dataset comprised deeply sampled blood TCRbeta repertoires from subjects exposed to, actively infected with, or recovered from COVID-19. The repertoires were released in a freely available public database meant as a resource for research on the immune response to SARS-CoV-2. Nearly every sample came with metadata listing a de-identified subject ID, COVID-19 status, age in years and sex. What the research found in general, with its limitations: Clinical and demographic metadata were provided uncurated, with the amount varying by source and participant.

The immunoSEQ Assay, a bias-controlled multiplex PCR, was used to amplify TCRbeta CDR3 regions from genomic DNA. In the authors' own workflow: Within the assay, amplification of reference gene primers was used to estimate how many nucleated cells each sample contained. To quantify the absolute abundance of each unique TCRbeta CDR3 rearrangement, sequence reads were collapsed and filtered. For each sample, productive Simpson clonality was calculated as the square root of Simpson's diversity index over productive rearrangements. TCRdb took over this immuneACCESS table, retaining in-frame rearrangements with V and J assigned. Such tables are incomplete; in checked studies, under half of the missing clones stem from an unresolved V gene, and the remainder is unexplained. That table supplies the V and J calls and clone size; D and trimming were determined from the DNA. This sample comprises around 47,000 clones, 70% to 90% of them detected only once. About a tenth of the sample is taken by the ten largest.

Relative to germline, V is 5 bases shorter and J is 1 base shorter, with 8 bases between their ends. The CDR3 has 13 amino acids, counting the end cysteine and phenylalanine. Only CDR3 DNA is held: 39 bases, read in frame from base 1. Looking up the germline V gene yields CDR1 SGHTA and CDR2 FQGTGA. Whole blood was collected in K2EDTA tubes by collaborating institutions according to the institutions' own protocols. For TCRbeta analysis, collaborators shipped samples in one of three forms: frozen whole blood, isolated PBMCs, or DNA extracted from either of those sample types. Sequencing was carried out using peripheral blood. The receptor chain draws on TRBV7-3 and TRBJ1-1; a tentative D call is TRBD1 (5 bases match). The source is a man over 45 with active COVID-19. This receptor carries the CDR3 CASSLDRNTEAFF. The nucleotide sequence reads as follows: TGTGCCAGCAGCCTCGACAGGAACACTGAAGCTTTCTTT.